This T cell receptor beta chain was found in a study of STAT5B mutations in CD4+ large granular lymphocyte leukemia. On the study more broadly: Among healthy controls, a particular HLA allele went with more CDR3 'QG' motifs.

The assay was run at survey level. As originally analysed: The detection floor for productive clonotype frequency was 2.59 x 10-5. The method was immunoSEQ multiplex PCR; TCRdb's version includes in-frame clones alone and lacks a portion of them. The V and J calls and the clone size are those of that table, but D and trimming were determined from the DNA. Among around 30,000 clones listed, roughly 70% were seen once. The CDR3 has 12 amino acids. Germline CDR1 is SEHNR and CDR2 is FQNEAQ (reference sequence). The germline V and J ends were trimmed by 1 base and 4 bases, with 4 bases remaining between them.

This sequence joins TRBV7-9 and TRBJ2-5, with D hard to call. Sequencing was done on a sample of CD4+ T cells from blood buffy coats. This sequence originates from a human donor in good health. The CDR3 spells CASSLGRETQYF. The DNA for the CDR3 is TGTGCCAGCAGCTTAGGTCGAGAGACCCAGTACTTC.